These 14 T cell receptor beta chains were sequenced from one sample in a study of T cells in Graves' hyperthyroidism and ophthalmopathy. RNA transcripts provided the source from which TCR beta CDR3 regions were amplified. A first-round RT-PCR of the TCR CDR3 used the HTBI primer set. MiXCR, applied by TCRdb to the multiplex PCR reads, yields one record per CDR3 protein. The sample consists of 550,000 to 600,000 distinct CDR3 sequences, roughly 50% of them appearing once. The sequencing input was peripheral blood or thyroid tissue (not recorded which). The receptor source for this set is an adult woman with Graves' disease, either hyperthyroidism or ophthalmopathy (not recorded which).

The chain couples TRBV15 to TRBJ2-5, with TRBD2 identical over 8 bases. Looked up from germline, CDR1 is LNHNV and CDR2 is YYDKDF (reference sequence). The CDR3 has 16 residues. Germline trimming cut 5 bases from V and 2 bases from J; bases unmatched to any gene: 10. The CDR3 sequence is CATSGGLADAQETQYF. CDR3 DNA sequence: TGTGCCACCAGCGGCGGACTAGCCGACGCACAAGAGACCCAGTACTTC. Using reference TRBV15 and TRBJ2-5 for the parts outside the CDR3, the full variable domain is DAMVIQNPRYQVTQFGKPVTLSCSQTLNHNVMYWYQQKSSQAPKLLFHYYDKDFNNEADTPDNFQSRRPNTSFCFLDIRSPGLGDTAMYLCATSGGLADAQETQYFGPGTRLLVL.

The CDR3 bases are TGCAGTGCAACACCGGGACTAATCCAAGAGACCCAGCATTTT. Protein product: CSATPGLIQETQHF. This chain connects TRBV20-1 to TRBJ1-5; tentatively, D is TRBD1 (5 bases). V was clipped by 6 bases and J by 11 bases, with 23 bases between them. The germline V gene encodes CDR1 DFQATT and CDR2 SNEGSKA (reference sequence). CDR3 length: 14 residues.

This chain links TRBV7-9 with TRBJ1-2; 7 nucleotides line up with TRBD1. V gave up 5 bases and J gave up 8 bases; unmatched junction bases: 8. CDR1 and CDR2 (germline): SEHNR, FQNEAQ (reference sequence). The CDR3 covers 13 residues. CDR3 residues: CASSPRTGPGYTF. The CDR3 DNA reads as TGTGCCAGCAGCCCGCGGACAGGCCCAGGCTACACCTTC. Filled out from reference TRBV7-9 and TRBJ1-2, the complete variable domain reads DTGVSQNPRHKITKRGQNVTFRCDPISEHNRLYWYRQTLGQGPEFLTYFQNEAQLEKSRLLSDRFSAERPKGSFSTLEIQRTEQGDSAMYLCASSPRTGPGYTFGSGTRLTVV.

The gene calls are TRBV29-1 and TRBJ1-5, with 11 bases that match TRBD1. There are 12 residues in the CDR3. Germline V gene data show CDR1 as SQVTM and CDR2 as ANQGSEA. The CDR3 spells CGTGGGGQPQHF. Written as DNA, the CDR3 is TGCGGGACAGGGGGGGGTGGCCAGCCCCAGCATTTT.

Worth noting for this clonotype: It is likely a read error, because the conserved phenylalanine at the end of the CDR3 is missing. This chain connects TRBV5-6 to TRBJ1-2; tentatively, D is TRBD1 (5 bases). This CDR3 comprises 15 residues. Germline lookup yields CDR1 SGHDT and CDR2 YYEEEE. V was shortened by 1 base and J by 2 bases, with 12 bases between the two germline ends. The CDR3 nucleotides are TGTGCCAGCAGCTTGTTGGGGCGTACGAACTATGGCTACACCTCC. It codes for CASSLLGRTNYGYTS.

A word on this clonotype: The junction does not match germline at one end; this may be a read error. The chain couples TRBV7-7 to TRBJ1-6, with a weak D call TRBD1 (5 bases). CDR3 length equals 14 residues. CDR1 and CDR2 (germline): SSHAT, FNYEAQ (reference sequence). The CDR3 loop is CASSLEGRNSPLHF. The DNA of the CDR3 is TGTGCTAGCAGCTTAGAGGGGCGGAATTCACCCCTCCACTTT. The full variable domain, its missing parts supplied by reference TRBV7-7 and TRBJ1-6, is GAGVSQSPRYKVTKRGQDVTLRCDPISSHATLYWYQQALGQGPEFLTYFNYEAQPDKSGLPSDRFSAERPEGSISTLTIQRTEQRDSAMYRCASSLEGRNSPLHFGNGTRLTVT.

This chain uses TRBV13 with TRBJ1-2; D gene uncertain. The CDR3 extends over 9 amino acids. Germline-derived CDR1 and CDR2 are PRHDT and FYEKMQ (reference sequence). V dropped 8 bases and J dropped 8 bases, with 6 bases sitting between them. The CDR3 DNA reads TGTGCCAGCTTCGACGGCTACACCTTC. Translation gives CASFDGYTF. The complete variable domain, with remaining parts taken from reference TRBV13 and TRBJ1-2, reads AAGVIQSPRHLIKEKRETATLKCYPIPRHDTVYWYQQGPGQDPQFLISFYEKMQSDKGSIPDRFSAQQFSDYHSELNMSSLELGDSALYFCASFDGYTFGSGTRLTVV.

Points on this clonotype: A much larger clone lies a single base off, so this may be a read error. This chain joins TRBV6-1 and TRBJ2-7; D remains unclear. The CDR3 runs 13 residues. Germline V lookup: CDR1 MNHNS, CDR2 SASEGT. In DNA form, the CDR3 reads TGTGCCAGCAGTCAAAAGAGCTCCTACGTGCAGTACTTC. Its protein is CASSQKSSYVQYF.

This chain connects TRBV5-1 to TRBJ1-2, with a tentative D call TRBD1 (5 bases). The CDR3 totals 14 residues. V was pared by 0 bases and J by 4 bases, with 10 bases between. The V gene's germline CDR1 is SGHRS and CDR2 YFSETQ. CDR3 coding DNA: TGCGCCAGCAGCTTGGGACCGGGGGTCTATGGCTACACCTTC. Translated: CASSLGPGVYGYTF.

This clonotype occurred many times. The genes are TRBV20-1 and TRBJ1-3, with TRBD1 matching over 7 bases. J gave up 2 bases and V 2 bases, and 0 bases lay outside the gene matches. The CDR3 length is 13 residues. Germline V lookup: CDR1 DFQATT, CDR2 SNEGSKA (reference sequence). CDR3 protein: CSARQGAGNTIYF. The CDR3 DNA reads TGCAGTGCTAGACAGGGGGCTGGAAACACCATATATTTT.

Turning to this clonotype: A read error may produce the germline difference seen at one junction end. This chain joins TRBV5-6 and TRBJ2-5; D is uncertain. The CDR3 spans 15 residues. Per the germline V gene, CDR1 is SGHDT and CDR2 is YYEEEE. The CDR3 DNA reads TGCGCCAGCAGCTTGGGAACAAAACTGGAGGAGACCCAGTACTTC. It is translated as CASSLGTKLEETQYF.

The V and J genes are TRBV5-5 and TRBJ1-5, with D possibly TRBD1 on 6 matching bases. CDR1 is SGHKS and CDR2 is YYEKEE in the germline V gene (reference sequence). The CDR3 spans 15 residues. The V gene lost 5 bases and the J gene lost 4 bases, with 16 bases spanning the gap. DNA of the CDR3: TGTGCCAGCAGTCATACGGGACAAGGAAATCAGCCCCAGCATTTT. Translating gives CASSHTGQGNQPQHF. The full variable domain, its missing parts supplied by reference TRBV5-5 and TRBJ1-5, is DAGVTQSPTHLIKTRGQQVTLRCSPISGHKSVSWYQQVLGQGPQFIFQYYEKEERGRGNFPDRFSARQFPNYSSELNVNALLLGDSALYLCASSHTGQGNQPQHFGDGTRLSIL.

This clonotype was observed many times. The chain has TRBV12-3 or TRBV12-4 and TRBJ2-7; TRBD2 matches 14 bases. The CDR3 contains 17 residues. After removal of 6 bases from V and 6 bases from J, the junction contained 13 bases not matched to a gene. In DNA form, the CDR3 reads TGTGCCAGCAGCCCCAGACTAGCGGGAGGGGTTCTCTCCGAGCAGTACTTC. Its translation is CASSPRLAGGVLSEQYF.

This clonotype appeared a few times. The chain has TRBV20-1 and TRBJ2-2, with 10 nucleotides matching TRBD2. Germline CDR1 reads DFQATT; CDR2 reads SNEGSKA (reference sequence). The V gene end was trimmed by 6 bases and the J gene end by 4 bases; junction bases not matched to a gene: 5. The CDR3 loop spans 14 amino acids. CDR3 protein: CSAVAGGGTGELFF. The CDR3 DNA reads TGCAGTGCGGTAGCGGGAGGAGGCACCGGGGAGCTGTTTTTT.